This T cell receptor beta chain was sequenced for a study of shared clonotypes between healthy human individuals. Using immunoSEQ multiplex PCR, the repertoire was profiled, and TCRdb retains in-frame clones only, with some absent. The sample includes over a million clones, around 98% of them seen just once. In its sample, this clone was seen once. Everyone who donated was a Caucasian adult who lived in Nashville, Tennessee. Trimming stripped 5 bases from V and 0 bases from J, with 7 bases between. Germline assignment: CDR1 MNHNY and CDR2 SVGAGI (reference sequence). There are 13 residues in the CDR3.

This receptor was obtained from a young man in good health. Source material: naive CD4+ T cells sorted from blood. Subset meaning: CD45RA+ positively selected. The rearrangement joins TRBV6-6 to TRBJ1-1; the D is unclear. CDR3 coding DNA: TGTGCCAGCAGTACATTTATGAACACTGAAGCTTTCTTT. Its protein is CASSTFMNTEAFF.